This TCR beta chain originates from a study of blood T cell repertoires in COVID-19. Study overall: Sites across the United States, Italy and Spain contributed samples from acute and convalescent COVID-19. Sources were T cells, B-cell-depleted T cells, or PBMCs; the material itself was cDNA or gDNA.

Source study methods: Estimated nucleated cell counts came from reference gene primer amplification. Profiling relied on immunoSEQ multiplex PCR, and the TCRdb table lists in-frame clones only, not all of them. V, J and clone size were drawn from that table, and D and trimming were deduced from the DNA. The top ten clones hold approximately 1% of a sample with 50,000 to 65,000 clones, approximately 86% of them seen once. Germline CDR1 reads SGHVS; CDR2 reads FNYEAQ. V dropped 1 base and J dropped 4; count of bases not matched to a gene: 6. This CDR3 comprises 16 residues. The V and J genes are TRBV7-6 and TRBJ2-5; 10 bases line up with TRBD2. Sequencing was carried out using peripheral blood. This clonotype was sampled from a man aged 70 or older with acute or convalescent COVID-19. The CDR3: CASSLVGLAGGETQYF. The CDR3 DNA is TGTGCCAGCAGCTTAGTCGGGTTAGCGGGGGGAGAGACCCAGTACTTC.